This is a list of T cell receptor beta chains from one sample in a study of STAT3 mutations in large granular lymphocyte leukemia. Assay: immunoSEQ multiplex PCR; the TCRdb copy retains only in-frame clones and omits some. The sample includes around 3,200 clones, 88% seen only once; the top ten take approximately 46%. The material sequenced was peripheral blood mononuclear cells. The origin of the receptors is a man aged 40-55 years with T-cell large granular lymphocyte leukemia. Some clones in this sample may be carry-over from other donors' samples. Each CDR3 is given with its conserved first and last residue. The order of the fields is J gene, V gene, D gene, clone size, CDR3 protein, CDR3 DNA. D genes are given only for firm matches. Only part of the rows carry a size: once, few, many, or a class if the clone is expanded.

TRBJ2-5	TRBV6-6	TRBD2	-	CASSLGGGQETQYF	TGTGCCAGCAGCCTTGGGGGGGGCCAAGAGACCCAGTACTTC
TRBJ1-6	TRBV13	TRBD1	once	CASTGQGNSPLHF	TGTGCCAGCACGGGACAGGGAAATTCACCCCTCCACTTT
TRBJ2-7	TRBV18	-	once	CASSPDSTYEQYF	TGTGCCAGCTCACCGGACAGTACCTACGAGCAGTACTTC
TRBJ1-2	TRBV7-2	-	-	CASSLWIHYGYTF	TGTGCCAGCAGCTTATGGATTCACTATGGCTACACCTTC
TRBJ1-1	TRBV6-5	-	-	CASSYSRDGRAFF	TGTGCCAGCAGTTACTCCCGCGACGGCCGGGCTTTCTTT
TRBJ2-2	TRBV5-4	-	-	CASSPWGETGELFF	TGTGCCAGCAGCCCGTGGGGGGAGACCGGGGAGCTGTTTTTT
TRBJ1-6	TRBV5-1	-	-	CASSSEGGRDSYNSPLHF	TGCGCCAGCAGCTCCGAGGGAGGGAGAGACTCCTATAATTCACCCCTCCACTTT
TRBJ2-2	TRBV12-5	-	once	CASGLVPGGLRVVDTGELFF	TGTGCTAGTGGTTTGGTCCCCGGGGGATTAAGGGTAGTGGACACCGGGGAGCTGTTTTTT
TRBJ2-7	TRBV7-9	TRBD2	-	CASSYGGEGGEQYF	TGTGCCAGCAGCTACGGGGGGGAAGGGGGCGAGCAGTACTTC
TRBJ2-7	TRBV30	TRBD1	-	CALNRGGYEQYF	TGTGCCTTAAACAGGGGTGGCTACGAGCAGTACTTC
TRBJ2-6	TRBV5-1	-	-	CASSPMAGTGANVLTF	TGCGCCAGCAGCCCAATGGCGGGAACTGGGGCCAACGTCCTGACTTTC
TRBJ1-6	TRBV30	TRBD1	-	CAWRAGGFGESPLHF	TGTGCCTGGAGGGCAGGGGGGTTTGGGGAGTCACCCCTCCACTTT
TRBJ1-2	TRBV9	-	-	CASSTTGTGGYTF	TGTGCCAGCAGCACTACAGGGACTGGAGGCTACACCTTC
TRBJ1-1	TRBV6-5	-	-	CASSYSPRASTEAFF	TGTGCCAGCAGTTACTCCCCCCGGGCGAGCACTGAAGCTTTCTTT
TRBJ1-2	TRBV5-8	-	-	CASSLRAADYGYTF	TGTGCCAGCAGCTTGAGGGCAGCAGACTATGGCTACACCTTC